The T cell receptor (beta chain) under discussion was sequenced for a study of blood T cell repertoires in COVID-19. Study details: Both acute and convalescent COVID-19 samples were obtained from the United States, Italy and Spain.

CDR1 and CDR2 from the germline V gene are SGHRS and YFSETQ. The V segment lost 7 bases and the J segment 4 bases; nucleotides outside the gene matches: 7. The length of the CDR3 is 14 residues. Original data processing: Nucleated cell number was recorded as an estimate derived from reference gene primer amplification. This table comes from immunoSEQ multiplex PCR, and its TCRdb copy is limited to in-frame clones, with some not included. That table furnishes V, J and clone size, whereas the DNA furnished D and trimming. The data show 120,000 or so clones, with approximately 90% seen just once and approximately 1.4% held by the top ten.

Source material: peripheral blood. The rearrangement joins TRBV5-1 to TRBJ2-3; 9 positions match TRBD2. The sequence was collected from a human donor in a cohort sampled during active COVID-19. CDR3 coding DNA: TGCGCCAGCGCGGGGGGGCCTTTGGCAGATACGCAGTATTTT. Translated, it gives CASAGGPLADTQYF.